Given below is one TCR beta chain in context. The antigen it binds to is not known. Base qualities are not recorded, but no much larger clone differs from it by a single base. The cohort consisted of hundreds of healthy bone marrow donors. All cohort members were sampled while nominally healthy, although unrecorded immune exposures were likely present. The donor tested CMV seronegative and was one of the 352 seronegative cohort members. A peripheral blood sample was collected from each donor, and TCR beta sequencing was performed on peripheral blood mononuclear cells. The Qiagen DNeasy Blood Extraction Kit was used to extract genomic DNA from the blood cell samples. The library was generated by the immunoSEQ multiplex PCR assay. For the multiplex PCR, a mixture combining 60 forward primers for TCR Vbeta segments and 13 reverse primers for TCR Jbeta segments was used. The CDR3 region of rearranged TCR beta genes was amplified from genomic DNA by a multiplex PCR assay. On the Illumina HiSeq System, the amplified TCR beta libraries were sequenced as 87-base-pair reads. Concerning the study's data processing: Across the 670 or so repertoires, a later analysis counted 80 million or so unique TCR beta chains, around 10 million of which were shared by at least two donors. A nearest-neighbor algorithm error-corrected the raw reads and collapsed the reads into unique sequences, merging closely related sequences to remove PCR and sequencing errors. V, D and J gene segments were assigned by aligning CDR3 sequences to IMGT reference sequences. Each retained sequence needed at least a six-nucleotide match to both a V gene segment and a J gene segment. Rearrangements were called productive when the CDR3 lacked stop codons and stayed in frame with V and J; all others were non-productive. CDR3 was defined by IMGT convention, running from the second conserved V-encoded cysteine to the conserved J-encoded phenylalanine. In an earlier analysis of around 540 of the donors, sequences lacking an unambiguous match to a single V gene segment were excluded. An earlier analysis of 500 to 600 of the donors classified V segments as functional when productive rearrangements were above 56.7% and as segregating when the standard deviation between donors was above 5%. To diagnose cytomegalovirus status from the catalog of TCR beta chain sequences, a statistical classification framework was built. V and J gene assignment, in a later analysis, came from comparing TCR nucleotide sequences with IMGT/GENE-DB human TR gene sequences. The TCRdist pipeline was used in a later analysis to assign CDR3 sequences and most-parsimonious VDJ recombination scenarios. In a later analysis, each TCR beta chain was defined by its CDR3 amino acid sequence together with its V-gene family, and reads without a unique V-gene family were excluded. A later analysis removed several hundred highly shared, low-generation-probability nucleotide sequences to deal with suspected cross-contamination and a sequencing artifact. In a later analysis, a clonal expansion index for each public chain was calculated from normalized within-repertoire ranks of inferred template counts. In a later analysis, generation probabilities were computed using a VDJ recombination model fitted to out-of-frame rearrangements, and the results were checked against IGoR. A later analysis scored TCR-TCR, TCR-HLA and TCR-CMV co-occurrence with hypergeometric tests, applying a repertoire-size bias correction to TCR pairs. In a later analysis, false discovery rates were estimated by permuting HLA or CMV assignments 20 times. In a later analysis, co-occurring TCRs were grouped with DBSCAN, and TCRdist sequence similarity was added when clustering was performed within HLA-allele-positive subsets. Repertoires with fewer than 30,000 or more than 120,000 public chains were left out of co-occurrence clustering, as were about 5 repertoires with anomalous nucleotide sharing. Drawn from immuneACCESS, this table holds only the in-frame rearrangements with V and J called that TCRdb kept. Clones are partly lost; checked studies trace under half to an unresolved V gene and leave the rest unexplained. V and J calls and clone size are as listed in that table; D and trimming were resolved from the DNA. A total of approximately 160,000 clones appear in this sample, around 78% of them only once. The ten biggest clones cover 0.75% to 0.8% of the sample.

CDR3 length: 18 amino acids, cysteine to phenylalanine. Left in the record is the CDR3 DNA by itself, 54 bases read in frame from the first base. The data belong to a study of cytomegalovirus exposure and HLA in healthy donors (dated by TCRdb to between 2016 and 2019). In the study overall: An earlier analysis of about 560 of the donors reported roughly 300 Gb of sequence data and 117 million unique TCR beta sequences obtained from roughly 170 million T cells. Around 300 gigabases of sequencing data and approximately 93 million unique TCR sequences were included in an early release covering about 600 HLA-typed donors. In a later genetic analysis, genome-wide SNP genotypes for about three fifths of the roughly 670 donors were used, and that subset was treated as a discovery cohort. To study patterns of TCR occurrence, a later analysis re-analyzed previously published TCR beta repertoires from several hundred donors and added high-resolution HLA genotyping. Of the 398 genotyped donors, 81% were placed in the genetic ancestry cluster associated with self-reported Caucasian donors. Rather than drawing on any new phenotypic data, the later analysis identified candidate immune exposures from TCR beta sequences and the way those sequences occurred across donors. Using immunosequencing, the study profiled T cell repertoires from roughly 650 subjects and related those repertoires to cytomegalovirus serostatus. Donor age, sex, ethnicity and CMV serostatus were compiled alongside the repertoire data. Four to six DR-DQ haplotypes were handled as single units for association and clustering, since linkage in the cohort was strong. The number of donors typed differed by locus, with about 620-630 for A, B, C, DRB1 and DQB1, around 560 for DQA1, over 600 for DPA1, and 450 to 480 for DPB1. All discovery cohort repertoires had been generated on a single sequencing platform. Among about 400 genotyped donors of the cohort, an average of roughly 230,000 unique TCR beta nucleotide sequences was sequenced per donor, of which about 18% were non-productive. To predict cytomegalovirus infection status, the study combined high-throughput TCR immunosequencing, statistical association of individual TCRs with disease status, and machine learning. The aim of the study was to test whether cataloging public T cell receptors could identify signatures of past pathogen exposure. Along with the roughly 670-subject first cohort, a separate validation cohort of over 90 different subjects was used. HLA typing included class I and class II loci at four-digit resolution. An earlier analysis of roughly 580 of the donors used high-throughput TCR beta sequencing to judge whether each TCR beta V gene segment behaved as functional or pseudogenic. Beyond this particular receptor, the publication reports: It was suggested by the authors that the approach could potentially be generalized to other disease states and immunological phenotypes. Assigning TCR associations to individual alleles was difficult when HLA alleles, especially DR and DQ, strongly co-occurred. Approximately 18 rarely observed V segments, including chromosome 9 orphons, were excluded from the earlier analysis of a few hundred of the donors because counts were too low. At a false discovery rate of 0.05, a later analysis linked around 15,000 TCR beta sequences to specific HLA alleles. In vitro tests confirmed that a few of the cytomegalovirus-associated TCR beta chains recognize cytomegalovirus antigens. Presence/absence analyses assumed roughly uniform sequencing depth across donors, an assumption that may not hold. In a later analysis, most CMV-associated TCR beta chains were found to appear HLA-restricted, with HLA associations seemingly driven largely by CMV exposure. According to a later analysis, TCR association rates differed among HLA loci, with DRB1 alleles showing the most associated TCRs and HLA-C alleles showing the fewest. A total of about 150 TCR beta chains were listed by the study as associated with cytomegalovirus. Linkage disequilibrium might explain the correlated functional status among segregating V segments, but an unknown experimental factor could not be ruled out. In a later analysis, HLA-associated TCR beta chains were found to be more clonally expanded and to have lower generation probabilities than equally common non-associated chains. The cohort was sequenced for TCR beta chains only, and without alpha or paired-chain data the features that could be detected were limited. Most TCR sequences were observed very rarely across donors, whereas some public TCRs were present in many individuals. A further reported finding was that TCR beta sequences accurately predicted the HLA-A and HLA-B alleles for most subjects in the first cohort. For the cohort, immune exposure information was limited to CMV serostatus. A group of highly shared sequence variants was considered likely to be a technical artifact of the sequencing pipeline. The classifier was reported to diagnose cytomegalovirus status with high specificity and sensitivity in both the original cohort and the validation cohort. V-gene and J-gene trimming of TCR beta chains was associated with a missense DCLRE1C variant in a later genetic analysis, and the association was replicated in an independent cohort. HLA typing was unavailable for some donors at each locus, so association tests used only the typed subset. In a later analysis, several top co-occurrence clusters were reported to appear linked to parvovirus B19, influenza, CMV and Epstein-Barr virus. Broadly in line with IMGT annotations, most TCR beta V segments showed up in productive rearrangements about 87% or about 30% of the time in an earlier analysis of 450 to 600 of the donors. According to a later genetic analysis, donors in an Asian-associated ancestry cluster had fewer N-insertions in productive TCRs than the approximately 670-donor mean. The 87-base-pair reads could not distinguish some IMGT-functional V segments, including TRBV6-2 and TRBV6-3, so those segments were excluded.

In this chain, TRBV21-1 is recombined with TRBJ2-5; no check of the table's D call, TRBD2, against the DNA was made. TRBV21-1 is recorded as a pseudogene. Input material: PBMCs. This clonotype was sampled from a female donor in good health and CMV-seronegative. The DNA sequence is TGTGCCAGCAGCAAAGTCAGGGCGGGGGGAAAAAACCAAGAGACCCAGTACTTC. Translation gives CASSKVRAGGKNQETQYF.